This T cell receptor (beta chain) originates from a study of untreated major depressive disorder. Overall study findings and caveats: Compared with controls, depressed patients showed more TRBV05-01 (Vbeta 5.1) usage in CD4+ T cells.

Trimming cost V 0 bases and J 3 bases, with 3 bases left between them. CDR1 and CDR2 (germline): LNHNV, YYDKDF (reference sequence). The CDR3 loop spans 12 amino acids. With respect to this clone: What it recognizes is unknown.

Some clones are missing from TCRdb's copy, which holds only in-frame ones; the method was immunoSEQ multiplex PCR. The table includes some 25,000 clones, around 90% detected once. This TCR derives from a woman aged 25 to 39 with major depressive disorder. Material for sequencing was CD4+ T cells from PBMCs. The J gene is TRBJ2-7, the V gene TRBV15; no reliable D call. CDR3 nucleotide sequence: TGTGCCACCAGCAGAGACGGCTACGAGCAGTACTTC. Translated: CATSRDGYEQYF. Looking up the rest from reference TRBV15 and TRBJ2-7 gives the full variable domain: DAMVIQNPRYQVTQFGKPVTLSCSQTLNHNVMYWYQQKSSQAPKLLFHYYDKDFNNEADTPDNFQSRRPNTSFCFLDIRSPGLGDTAMYLCATSRDGYEQYFGPGTRLTVT.